This T cell receptor beta chain appears in the sequencing data of a study of T cell repertoires in aging, cancer and after chemotherapy (dated by TCRdb to between 2018 and 2021). With regard to the full study: Donors were distributed across six age groups ranging from 30 or younger to 70 or older, with at least three individuals included per group. In the solid tumor group, the paired samples taken before and after chemotherapy came from brain tumor (glioblastoma) patients given temozolomide-based therapy. Approximately 8.4 million TCR reads were contained in the full dataset. To examine immunoaging and T cell reconstitution after chemotherapy, the study profiled TCR beta repertoires in peripheral blood from healthy donors and cancer patients. A cohort of under 250 cancer patients (roughly 90 with hematological and around 130 with solid cancers) was assembled, and under 100 healthy donors were included as a reference group. What the study reported, not specific to this receptor: In both cancer cohorts, the median generation probability rose over the chemotherapy interval, which suggests that the repertoire was reconstituted through rebound thymic output. Compared with age-matched healthy donors, untreated patients with hematological or solid cancers had significantly lower TCR diversity and higher clonality in blood. According to the authors, the repertoire data do not permit conclusions about immunological memory after chemotherapy. In healthy donors, the drop in TCR diversity with age came mainly from a loss of richness, whereas in cancer patients a loss of evenness also played a part.

Rearranged TRB sequences spanning V, D and J segments were amplified in a multiplex touch-down PCR with a mixed TRB-A/B primer pool. Illumina adapters and sample indices were attached to the amplicons through two consecutive PCR reactions run with Phusion HS II polymerase. Amplicons were gel-purified using the NucleoSpin Gel and PCR Clean-up kit and were subsequently checked with Qubit and an Agilent 2100 Bioanalyzer. The libraries were sequenced on an Illumina MiSeq with 600-cycle, single-indexed, paired-end runs. The authors' pipeline ran thus. TRB sequences were processed with MiXCR versions 2.12 and 3.0.5. Each unique CDR3 nucleotide sequence counted as one clone, and only productive sequences with at least two reads were retained. The repertoire metrics were Shannon diversity, evenness, clonality (calculated as one minus evenness), and diversity profiles parameterized by alpha from 0 to 5. Generation probabilities of clones in paired pre- and post-chemotherapy samples were computed with the IGoR algorithm. Using fastp at Q25 and MiXCR, TCRdb reprocessed the public reads and kept productive beta chains. Entries are consolidated by CDR3 protein sequence, retaining the most common genes and DNA. These V and J calls derive from TCRdb rather than the authors' analysis. A total of about 2,100 distinct CDR3 sequences appear in this sample, under 20% of them only once. Of the sample, under 5.5% falls within the top ten clones.

V drops 8 bases and J drops 2 bases, leaving 14 bases in between. The CDR3 holds 14 amino acids from the cysteine to the phenylalanine. Only the CDR3 DNA stays, 42 bases, in frame from base 1. Via the germline V gene (reference sequence), CDR1 is MNHEY and CDR2 SMNVEV. Instead of sorted cells or RNA, genomic DNA extracted from peripheral blood served as the source for amplifying TCR beta rearrangements. As a fraction of the sample, this clonotype is medium-sized (0.01 to 0.1%). The target of this receptor is not known. Base quality data are lacking; no much larger clone is found one base away. The sample was blood. The sequence came from a human donor with a solid tumor. Recombination joined TRBV27 with TRBJ2-3; TRBD2 could be the D gene, as 5 bases match. The sequenced DNA: TGTGCCAGCTGCCTTCTCGGGAACACAGATACGCAGTATTTT. Translated, this is CASCLLGNTDTQYF.